The 7 T cell receptor beta chains below come from one sample, sequenced in a study of T cells in tuberculosis. Assay: immunoSEQ multiplex PCR; the TCRdb copy retains only in-frame clones and omits some. The top ten hold over 10% of the sample, which has more than 9,000 clones, around 94% seen once. The sample was PBMCs. These receptors all come from an adult with tuberculosis.

The chain uses TRBV30 and TRBJ1-3, with TRBD1 as a possible D gene (6 bases). The CDR3 covers 16 residues. Trimming stripped 1 base from V and 0 bases from J, with 13 bases between. The germline gives CDR1 GTSNPN, CDR2 SVGIG (reference sequence). The CDR3 is CAWSAGTGTSGNTIYF. CDR3 coding DNA: TGTGCCTGGAGTGCGGGTACAGGGACCTCTGGAAACACCATATATTTT.

The rearrangement joins TRBV10-3 to TRBJ1-2; possible D gene TRBD1, 5 bases. Trimming left V 0 bases short and J 4 bases short, with 18 bases between. The CDR3 has 17 residues. Germline CDR1 reads ENHRY; CDR2 reads SYGVKD. CDR3 in amino acids: CAISESAGRQGGYGYTF. CDR3 in DNA: TGTGCCATCAGTGAGTCGGCAGGGAGGCAGGGCGGCTATGGCTACACCTTC.

This clone was observed once. The V and J genes are TRBV15 and TRBJ2-5; 8 bases are a match to TRBD2. CDR3 length: 17 residues. The germline V gene has CDR1 LNHNV and CDR2 YYDKDF (reference sequence). Unmatched junction bases numbered 12, after V lost 1 base and J lost 5 bases. CDR3 sequence reads: CATSRGGLAGAGETQYF. CDR3 DNA sequence: TGTGCCACCAGCAGAGGAGGGCTAGCGGGTGCGGGGGAGACCCAGTACTTC.

The chain combines TRBV4-1 with TRBJ1-1, with D possibly TRBD1 on 5 matching bases. The length of the CDR3 is 15 residues. Germline CDR1 is MGHRA and CDR2 is YSYEKL. Trimming cost V 1 base and J 2 bases, with 11 bases left between them. CDR3 loop: CASSQVPGGNTEAFF. In DNA form, the CDR3 reads TGCGCCAGCAGCCAAGTGCCGGGGGGTAACACTGAAGCTTTCTTT.

The chain joins TRBV5-4 to TRBJ2-5, with TRBD1 as a possible D gene (6 bases). CDR3 length equals 15 residues. Trimming removed 0 bases from V and 1 base from J, with 10 bases in between. Per germline, CDR1 SGHNT and CDR2 YYREEE (reference sequence). CDR3 protein: CASSLETGFQETQYF. The CDR3 bases are TGTGCCAGCAGCTTGGAAACAGGGTTCCAAGAGACCCAGTACTTC.

V gene TRBV10-3 combines with J gene TRBJ1-3; 7 bases are shared with TRBD1. Looked up from germline, CDR1 is ENHRY and CDR2 is SYGVKD. CDR3 length: 15 residues. With 2 bases clipped from V and 4 bases from J, the junction kept 5 bases outside the gene matches. The CDR3: CAISEPPGQGNTIYF. CDR3 DNA: TGTGCCATCAGTGAGCCCCCGGGACAGGGAAACACCATATATTTT.

This rearrangement joins TRBV19 to TRBJ2-7; TRBD1 might be the D (5 bases). This CDR3 is built from 15 residues. V was pared by 7 bases and J by 5 bases, with 21 bases between. Germline V gene sequence: CDR1 LNHDA, CDR2 SQIVND (reference sequence). CDR3 in amino acids: CASKTSGIASHEQYF. CDR3 in DNA: TGTGCCAGTAAGACCTCAGGGATCGCGAGCCACGAGCAGTACTTC.